Shown below are 3 T cell receptor beta chains from a single sample sequenced in a study of T-cell reconstitution after alpha-beta-depleted transplantation in children. Library preparation (for TCRbeta) was performed with unique molecular identifiers. TCRdb ran MiXCR on the PCR reads and lists one entry per CDR3 protein. Of about 500,000 distinct CDR3 sequences in the sample, less than 35% were seen once. The sequencing used PBMCs from the stem cell graft donor, collected from the stem cell graft. All receptors derive from a human donor who donated a stem cell graft to a child with aplastic anemia.

The V and J genes are TRBV28 and TRBJ1-1; 7 positions match TRBD1. Losses at the gene ends were 2 bases for V and 0 bases for J; bases not matched to a gene: 3. The CDR3 runs to 15 residues. The V gene's germline CDR1 is MDHEN and CDR2 SYDVKM. CDR3 sequence: CASSLIGQVNTEAFF. CDR3 bases: TGTGCCAGCAGTTTAATAGGACAGGTGAACACTGAAGCTTTCTTT.

This clonotype occurred a few times. The chain couples TRBV10-3 to TRBJ2-1; D is unclear. The CDR3 runs to 13 residues. In germline, CDR1 is ENHRY, CDR2 SYGVKD. Deletions cut 2 bases from V and 8 bases from J, with 10 bases between. CDR3 DNA sequence: TGTGCCATCAGTGAGGTGGCAGTCGATGAGCAGTTCTTC. Translated: CAISEVAVDEQFF.

This clonotype was counted only a few times. The chain has TRBV20-1 and TRBJ2-7, with D possibly being TRBD1 (5 bases). The CDR3 sequence is 13 residues long. Trimming removed 6 bases at V and 5 bases at J, with 17 bases between. The germline V gene encodes CDR1 DFQATT and CDR2 SNEGSKA (reference sequence). The DNA of the CDR3 is TGCAGTGCACCCGCCCAGGGTGCCCACGAGCAGTACTTC. Translation gives CSAPAQGAHEQYF.